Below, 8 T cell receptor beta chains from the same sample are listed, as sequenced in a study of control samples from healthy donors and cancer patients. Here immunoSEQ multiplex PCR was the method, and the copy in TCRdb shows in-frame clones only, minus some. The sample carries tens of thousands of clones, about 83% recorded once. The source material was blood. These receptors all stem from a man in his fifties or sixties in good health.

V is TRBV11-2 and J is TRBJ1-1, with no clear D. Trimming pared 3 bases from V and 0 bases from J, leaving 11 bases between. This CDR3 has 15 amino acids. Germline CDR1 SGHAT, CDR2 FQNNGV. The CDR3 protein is CASSFGQTVNTEAFF. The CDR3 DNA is TGTGCCAGCAGCTTCGGGCAGACCGTGAACACTGAAGCTTTCTTT.

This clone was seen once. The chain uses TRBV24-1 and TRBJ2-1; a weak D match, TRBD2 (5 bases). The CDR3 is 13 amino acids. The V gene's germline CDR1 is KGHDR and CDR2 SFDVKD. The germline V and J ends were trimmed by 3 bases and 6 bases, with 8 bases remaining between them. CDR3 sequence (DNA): TGTGCCACCAGTGATCCTACTAGCAATGAGCAGTTCTTC. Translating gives CATSDPTSNEQFF.

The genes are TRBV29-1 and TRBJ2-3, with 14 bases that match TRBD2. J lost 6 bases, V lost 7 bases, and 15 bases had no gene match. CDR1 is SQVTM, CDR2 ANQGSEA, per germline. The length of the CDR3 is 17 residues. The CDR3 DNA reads TGCAGCGCCCGTGGTGTCGGGACTAGCGGGAGTGGTGATACGCAGTATTTT. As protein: CSARGVGTSGSGDTQYF.

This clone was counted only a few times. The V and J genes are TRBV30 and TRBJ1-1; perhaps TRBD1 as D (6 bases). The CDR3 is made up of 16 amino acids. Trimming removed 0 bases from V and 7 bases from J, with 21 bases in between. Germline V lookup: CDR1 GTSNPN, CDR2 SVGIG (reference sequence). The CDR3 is CAWSVLSRQVGGEAFF. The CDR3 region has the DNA TGTGCCTGGAGTGTACTATCTCGACAGGTCGGAGGTGAAGCTTTCTTT.

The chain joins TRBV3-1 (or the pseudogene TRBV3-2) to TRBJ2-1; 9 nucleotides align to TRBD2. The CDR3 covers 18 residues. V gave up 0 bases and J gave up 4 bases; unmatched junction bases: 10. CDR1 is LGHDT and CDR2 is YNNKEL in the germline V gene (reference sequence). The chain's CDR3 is CASSQDRGISGRYNEQFF. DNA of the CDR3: TGTGCCAGCAGCCAAGATCGAGGGATTAGCGGGAGATACAATGAGCAGTTCTTC.

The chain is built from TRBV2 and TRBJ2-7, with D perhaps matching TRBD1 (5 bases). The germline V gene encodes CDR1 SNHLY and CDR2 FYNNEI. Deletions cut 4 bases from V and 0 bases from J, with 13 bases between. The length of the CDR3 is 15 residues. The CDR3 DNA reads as TGTGCCAGCAGTGGGGGCAGGATCTTCTCCTACGAGCAGTACTTC. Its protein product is CASSGGRIFSYEQYF.

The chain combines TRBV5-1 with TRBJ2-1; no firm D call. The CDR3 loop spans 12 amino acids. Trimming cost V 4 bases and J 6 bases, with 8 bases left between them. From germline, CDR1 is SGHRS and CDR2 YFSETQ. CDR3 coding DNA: TGCGCCAGCAGCCGCCTTAGCAATGAGCAGTTCTTC. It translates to CASSRLSNEQFF.

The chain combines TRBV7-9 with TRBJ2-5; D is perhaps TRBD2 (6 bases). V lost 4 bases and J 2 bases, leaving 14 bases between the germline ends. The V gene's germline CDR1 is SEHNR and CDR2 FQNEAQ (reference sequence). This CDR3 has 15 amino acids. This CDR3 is CASSSRDWGQETQYF. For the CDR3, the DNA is TGTGCCAGCAGCTCCCGGGACTGGGGGCAAGAGACCCAGTACTTC.